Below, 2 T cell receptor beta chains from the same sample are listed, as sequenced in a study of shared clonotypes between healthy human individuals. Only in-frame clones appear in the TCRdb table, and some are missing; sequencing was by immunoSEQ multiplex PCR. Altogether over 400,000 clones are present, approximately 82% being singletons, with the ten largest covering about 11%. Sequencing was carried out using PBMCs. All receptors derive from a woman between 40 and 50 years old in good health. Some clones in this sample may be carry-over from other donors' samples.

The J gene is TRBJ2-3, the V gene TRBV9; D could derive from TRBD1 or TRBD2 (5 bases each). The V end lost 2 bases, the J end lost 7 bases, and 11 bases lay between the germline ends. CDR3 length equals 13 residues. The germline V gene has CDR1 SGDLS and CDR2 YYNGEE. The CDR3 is CASSVRDLNTQYF. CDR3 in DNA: TGTGCCAGCAGCGTCCGGGACCTTAATACGCAGTATTTT.

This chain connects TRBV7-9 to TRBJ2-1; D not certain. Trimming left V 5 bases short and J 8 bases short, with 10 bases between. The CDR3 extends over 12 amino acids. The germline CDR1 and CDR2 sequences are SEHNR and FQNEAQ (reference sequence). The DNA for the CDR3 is TGTGCCAGCAGCGCCTACTCCGATGAGCAGTTCTTC. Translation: CASSAYSDEQFF.